This entry features one TCR beta chain sequence. Its specificity is unknown. The length of the CDR3 is 12 residues. CDR1 and CDR2 from the germline V gene are LNHDA and SQIVND (reference sequence). Trimming left V 7 bases short and J 2 bases short, with 8 bases between. This sample is part of a study of Ad26.COV2.S vaccination and SARS-CoV-2 variants. Overall study: Sample donor was a member of the COV1001 Ad26.COV2.S trial arm. Dosing was one shot or two shots 56 days apart. Study results and caveats: Comparability of non-spike TCR breadth was observed across vaccine and placebo recipients.

Assay: immunoSEQ multiplex PCR; the TCRdb copy retains only in-frame clones and omits some. The table records hundreds of thousands of clones, more than 80% of them present only once. Treatment of the sample: 15 to 20 received Ad26.COV2.S at low or high dose, single or two shots; 5 received placebo; per-sample allocation not given. Repertoires come from day 63 after the first vaccine or placebo injection. SARS-CoV-2 spike from the Wuhan strain was encoded by the vaccine, an Ad26 vector. Sequenced material: peripheral blood, taken in a trial of Ad26.COV2.S vaccine versus placebo. The rearrangement joins TRBV19 to TRBJ1-2, with D hard to call. The TCR was taken from a person between 18 and 60 years old who received the Ad26.COV2.S COVID-19 vaccine or a placebo. As DNA, the CDR3 is TGTGCCAGTACCGCGGGGAACTATGGCTACACCTTC. It is translated as CASTAGNYGYTF. Variable domain in full (rest from reference TRBV19 and TRBJ1-2): DGGITQSPKYLFRKEGQNVTLSCEQNLNHDAMYWYRQDPGQGLRLIYYSQIVNDFQKGDIAEGYSVSREKKESFPLTVTSAQKNPTAFYLCASTAGNYGYTFGSGTRLTVV.